This T cell receptor (beta chain) was sequenced for a study of blood T cell repertoires in COVID-19. Study-level information: Italy, Spain and the United States were the sources of the convalescent and acute COVID-19 samples. Sample material is recorded as cDNA or gDNA derived from T cells, B-cell-depleted T cells, or PBMCs.

TCRdb's table, derived via immunoSEQ multiplex PCR, lists solely in-frame clones and lacks some. Seen here are some 99,000 clones, about three quarters observed once, and the top ten hold 4% to 5.5%. The sequenced material came from peripheral blood. This receptor was obtained from a human donor in a cohort sampled during active or convalescent COVID-19.

Here the CDR3 reads CASSPPTASYNEQFF. The DNA for the CDR3 is TGTGCCAGCTCACCACCGACAGCGTCCTACAATGAGCAGTTCTTC. V is TRBV18 and J is TRBJ2-1, with a possible D match to TRBD1 (5 bases). The germline CDR1 and CDR2 sequences are KGHSH and LQKENI. The CDR3 covers 15 residues. Between the trimmed V and J ends, which lost 0 bases and 1 base, there was a span of 7 bases.